The T cell receptor (beta chain) described here comes from a study of T cell responses to AZD1222 COVID-19 vaccine. Across the study: Researchers grouped second doses given at about 4 or about 12 weeks into one pool.

Note on this clone: Its antigen remains unknown.

With 6 bases clipped from V and 3 bases from J, the junction kept 12 bases outside the gene matches. The germline V gene encodes CDR1 MNHNY and CDR2 SVGAGI (reference sequence). CDR3 size: 16 residues. General study points: White British ancestry dominated among donors, who included more females, and clonal diversity was possibly underestimated.

The method was immunoSEQ multiplex PCR; TCRdb's version includes in-frame clones alone and lacks a portion of them. The sample carries 100,000 to 150,000 clones, around 92% recorded once. The rearrangement joins TRBV6-6 to TRBJ2-7; 9 nucleotides agree with TRBD1. This TCR came from an adult in good health. The sequenced sample was peripheral blood, obtained on day 0 of AZD1222 vaccination. This CDR3 reads CASRSTRDRDNYEQYF. CDR3 sequence (DNA): TGTGCCAGCAGGTCAACCCGGGACAGGGACAACTACGAGCAGTACTTC.